Each of the 25 T cell receptor beta chains below was sequenced from the same sample in a study of blood T cell repertoires in COVID-19. Assay used: immunoSEQ multiplex PCR; TCRdb lists only in-frame clones, some missing. The profile covers more than 250,000 clones, with around 88% appearing a single time and more than 0.95% taken by the ten largest. Sequencing input: PBMCs or T cells enriched from blood (not recorded which). The source of these receptors is a woman aged 40 to 55 with acute COVID-19.

The chain employs TRBV18 and TRBJ1-1; D uncertain. CDR3 length: 14 residues. Trimming removed 2 bases at V and 1 base at J, with 8 bases between. CDR1 and CDR2 (germline): KGHSH, LQKENI. CDR3 nucleotides: TGTGCCAGCTCACCAAATGAGGAGAACACTGAAGCTTTCTTT. Encoded protein: CASSPNEENTEAFF.

V and J are TRBV25-1 and TRBJ2-2; D remains unclear. Germline loops: CDR1 MGHDK, CDR2 SYGVNS. This CDR3 contains 14 residues. V was pared by 4 bases and J by 1 base, with 7 bases between. CDR3: CASSVTGNTGELFF. The CDR3 DNA sequence: TGTGCCAGCAGTGTGACGGGGAACACCGGGGAGCTGTTTTTT.

The CDR3 nucleotides read TGTGCCAGCTCACCAACCGGAGGGGCAGCGGGCGGCTACACCTTC. It encodes CASSPTGGAAGGYTF. The rearrangement uses TRBV18 and TRBJ1-2, with a weak D call TRBD1 (5 bases). Germline V lookup: CDR1 KGHSH, CDR2 LQKENI. Trimming cost V 2 bases and J 8 bases, with 18 bases left between them. This CDR3 comprises 15 residues.

V gene TRBV6-2 or TRBV6-3 combines with J gene TRBJ1-1, with D possibly TRBD1 on 6 matching bases. The V end was cut by 2 bases, the J end by 8 bases, with 15 bases between. Germline V gene lookup returns CDR1 MNHEY and CDR2 SVGEGT. The CDR3 extends over 14 amino acids. The CDR3 region has the DNA TGTGCCAGCAGTTACCGCCCACAGGGCCAAGAAGCTTTCTTT. Translating gives CASSYRPQGQEAFF.

This chain uses TRBV11-3 with TRBJ2-2; 11 bases align to TRBD2. The J segment lost 2 bases and the V segment lost 5 bases, leaving 7 bases of the junction unmatched. CDR3 length equals 17 residues. Germline CDR1 is SGHNT and CDR2 is YENEEA. The DNA of the CDR3 is TGTGCCAGCAGCGAGGGGCTAGCGGGGGGAAACACCGGGGAGCTGTTTTTT. This sequence encodes CASSEGLAGGNTGELFF.

The chain recombines TRBV18 with TRBJ1-1; 8 bases are a match to TRBD1. CDR3 length equals 12 residues. The germline gives CDR1 KGHSH, CDR2 LQKENI. Trimming cost V 6 bases and J 8 bases; bases outside gene matches: 5. The CDR3 DNA follows: TGTGCCAGCTCCGACAGGGGCTCCGAAGCTTTCTTT. It encodes CASSDRGSEAFF.

The V call is TRBV24-1, the J call TRBJ2-1; 9 nucleotides line up with TRBD2. The CDR3 covers 17 residues. Germline CDR1 KGHDR, CDR2 SFDVKD. V dropped 3 bases and J dropped 3; count of bases not matched to a gene: 8. CDR3 bases: TGTGCCACCAGTGATGCCGCGGGAGGGGGCTACTACAATGAGCAGTTCTTC. This sequence encodes CATSDAAGGGYYNEQFF.

The rearrangement links TRBV3-1 (or the pseudogene TRBV3-2) to TRBJ1-5; D gene ambiguous. Trimming cost V 6 bases and J 9 bases, with 12 bases left between them. Germline assignment: CDR1 LGHDT and CDR2 YNNKEL (reference sequence). The CDR3 loop spans 12 amino acids. CDR3 bases: TGTGCCAGCAGTCCTCCAGAGGGGCCCCAGCATTTT. Its translation is CASSPPEGPQHF.

In its sample, this clone was seen a few times. V is TRBV28 and J is TRBJ1-5, with D hard to call. Trimming stripped 2 bases from V and 7 bases from J, with 12 bases between. The CDR3 is 14 residues long. CDR1 is MDHEN and CDR2 is SYDVKM in the germline V gene. CDR3 region: CASSLSSTRQPQHF. CDR3 sequence (DNA): TGTGCCAGCAGTTTAAGTAGTACGAGGCAGCCCCAGCATTTT.

This chain joins TRBV24-1 and TRBJ1-2; 10 nucleotides line up with TRBD1. The CDR3 sequence is 16 residues long. J was trimmed by 2 bases and V by 4 bases; bases with no gene match: 6. CDR1 is KGHDR, CDR2 SFDVKD, per germline. The CDR3 protein is CATSDRQGARNYGYTF. The CDR3 DNA reads TGTGCCACCAGTGACAGACAGGGGGCTCGGAACTATGGCTACACCTTC.

With regard to this clone: This sample includes further DNA sequences coding for the same CDR3. The chain links TRBV7-9 to TRBJ1-2; 9 bases line up with TRBD1. The CDR3 has 14 residues. V trimming: 6 bases; J trimming: 2 bases; junction bases outside the gene matches: 4. Germline lookup yields CDR1 SEHNR and CDR2 FQNEAQ (reference sequence). The CDR3 sequence: CASSSGQGNYGYTF. As DNA, the CDR3 is TGTGCCAGCAGTTCGGGACAGGGAAACTATGGCTACACCTTC.

The chain has TRBV5-4 and TRBJ1-1; TRBD1 matches 7 bases. The germline gives CDR1 SGHNT, CDR2 YYREEE (reference sequence). The V and J ends lost 3 bases and 4 bases, in that order; junction bases with no gene match: 9. This CDR3 has 15 residues. The CDR3 spells CASSYQGVRGTEAFF. As DNA, the CDR3 is TGTGCCAGCAGCTATCAGGGGGTTAGGGGCACTGAAGCTTTCTTT.

The J gene is TRBJ2-1, the V gene TRBV5-1; no definite D call. The CDR3 loop spans 14 amino acids. With 0 bases removed from V and 8 bases from J, the gap between germline ends came to 12 bases. The germline gives CDR1 SGHRS, CDR2 YFSETQ. CDR3 nucleotide sequence: TGCGCCAGCAGCTTGGCCCCCCCAAGCGATGAGCAGTTCTTC. This encodes CASSLAPPSDEQFF.

The chain carries TRBV29-1 and TRBJ1-1, with TRBD1 matching over 7 bases. V was pared by 4 bases and J by 0 bases, with 5 bases of the junction left unmatched. The V gene's germline CDR1 is SQVTM and CDR2 ANQGSEA. This CDR3 has 14 amino acids. The CDR3 coding sequence is TGCAGCGTTGCCCCACAGGGGATGAACACTGAAGCTTTCTTT. Its translation: CSVAPQGMNTEAFF.

V usage is TRBV29-1 and J usage is TRBJ1-3, with D hard to call. The CDR3 has 12 amino acids. Germline CDR1 SQVTM, CDR2 ANQGSEA. V dropped 1 base and J dropped 3 bases, with 4 bases sitting between them. In DNA, the CDR3 is TGCAGCGTTGAAGCCGGTGGAAACACCATATATTTT. Translated: CSVEAGGNTIYF. The full variable domain, rest sourced from reference TRBV29-1 and TRBJ1-3, is SAVISQKPSRDICQRGTSLTIQCQVDSQVTMMFWYRQQPGQSLTLIATANQGSEATYESGFVIDKFPISRPNLTFSTLTVSNMSPEDSSIYLCSVEAGGNTIYFGEGSWLTVV.

The chain recombines TRBV10-3 with TRBJ2-1; TRBD2 might be the D (6 bases). Trimming left V 3 bases short and J 5 bases short, with 17 bases between. From germline, CDR1 is ENHRY and CDR2 SYGVKD. This CDR3 has 16 amino acids. CDR3 amino acids: CAISDSGVKTHNEQFF. The CDR3 DNA reads as TGTGCCATCAGTGATTCGGGAGTTAAAACTCACAATGAGCAGTTCTTC.

The V gene is TRBV2, the J gene TRBJ2-7; 9 nucleotides align to TRBD2. Germline CDR1 and CDR2: SNHLY and FYNNEI. Losses at the gene ends were 1 base for V and 0 bases for J; bases not matched to a gene: 4. There are 16 residues in the CDR3. The CDR3 loop is CASSEGGGDNSYEQYV. For the CDR3, the DNA is TGTGCCAGCAGTGAAGGCGGGGGGGATAACTCCTACGAGCAGTACGTC.

The V gene is TRBV5-4, the J gene TRBJ2-7, with 9 bases aligning to TRBD1. The germline CDR1 and CDR2 sequences are SGHNT and YYREEE (reference sequence). CDR3 length equals 17 residues. Trimming took 4 bases from V and 5 from J; bases not matched to a gene: 16. CDR3 protein: CASSPPPTGTGQDEQYF. The CDR3 DNA reads TGTGCCAGCAGCCCCCCTCCCACAGGGACAGGGCAGGACGAGCAGTACTTC.

This clone has just one count. The CDR3 region is CSAEENYGYTF. CDR3 in DNA: TGCAGTGCTGAGGAAAACTATGGCTACACCTTC. The chain joins TRBV20-1 to TRBJ1-2; D gene unclear. This CDR3 comprises 11 residues. Deletions cut 5 bases from V and 2 bases from J, with 6 bases between. Germline V gene lookup returns CDR1 DFQATT and CDR2 SNEGSKA (reference sequence).

The rearrangement joins TRBV28 to TRBJ1-2; 11 bases line up with TRBD1. The CDR3 loop spans 14 amino acids. Germline assignment: CDR1 MDHEN and CDR2 SYDVKM. The ends lost 5 bases at V and 7 bases at J; junction bases unmatched: 6. The CDR3 DNA sequence: TGTGCCAGCAGTACCCGGACAGGGGGCTCTGGCTACACCTTC. Translation: CASSTRTGGSGYTF.

This clone was recorded a few times. The J gene is TRBJ1-1, the V gene TRBV12-5; TRBD1 agrees at 8 bases. The CDR3 is 14 residues long. V lost 3 bases, J lost 7 bases, and 7 bases stayed unmatched. CDR1 is LGHNT and CDR2 is FRNRAP in the germline V gene. The CDR3 spells CASGLPGGGGEAFF. In DNA, the CDR3 is TGTGCTAGTGGTTTACCAGGGGGCGGCGGTGAAGCTTTCTTT. The variable domain in full, with the rest retrieved from reference TRBV12-5 and TRBJ1-1, is DARVTQTPRHKVTEMGQEVTMRCQPILGHNTVFWYRQTMMQGLELLAYFRNRAPLDDSGMPKDRFSAEMPDATLATLKIQPSEPRDSAVYFCASGLPGGGGEAFFGQGTRLTVV.

This chain uses TRBV5-4 with TRBJ2-5, with D possibly matching TRBD2 (6 bases). This CDR3 comprises 16 residues. V was trimmed by 1 base and J by 0 bases, leaving 13 bases between them. Germline CDR1 is SGHNT and CDR2 is YYREEE (reference sequence). Here the CDR3 reads CASSLHGGGNQETQYF. The CDR3 DNA follows: TGTGCCAGCAGCTTGCACGGTGGGGGGAACCAAGAGACCCAGTACTTC.

The V call is TRBV28, the J call TRBJ1-1; 7 nucleotides match TRBD1. From germline, CDR1 is MDHEN and CDR2 SYDVKM. The V gene end was trimmed by 2 bases and the J gene end by 3 bases; junction bases not matched to a gene: 3. This CDR3 contains 14 residues. The chain's CDR3 is CASSLAGGYTEAFF. Written as DNA, the CDR3 is TGTGCCAGCAGTTTAGCAGGGGGGTACACTGAAGCTTTCTTT.

This sequence joins TRBV11-2 and TRBJ2-5, with D possibly TRBD1 on 6 matching bases. V shed 5 bases and J shed 4 bases, with 11 bases lying between them. CDR1 is SGHAT and CDR2 is FQNNGV in the germline V gene. This CDR3 is built from 13 residues. CDR3 nucleotide sequence: TGTGCCAGCAGCCCGACGGACAGAGAGACCCAGTACTTC. It translates to CASSPTDRETQYF.

The chain combines TRBV3-1 (or the pseudogene TRBV3-2) with TRBJ2-1; TRBD2 agrees at 13 bases. CDR1 is LGHDT and CDR2 is YNNKEL in the germline V gene (reference sequence). Germline trimming cut 4 bases from V and 2 bases from J; bases unmatched to any gene: 5. The CDR3 has 17 residues. The CDR3: CASSRMTSGGTYNEQFF. DNA for the CDR3: TGTGCCAGCAGCCGGATGACTAGCGGGGGGACCTACAATGAGCAGTTCTTC.